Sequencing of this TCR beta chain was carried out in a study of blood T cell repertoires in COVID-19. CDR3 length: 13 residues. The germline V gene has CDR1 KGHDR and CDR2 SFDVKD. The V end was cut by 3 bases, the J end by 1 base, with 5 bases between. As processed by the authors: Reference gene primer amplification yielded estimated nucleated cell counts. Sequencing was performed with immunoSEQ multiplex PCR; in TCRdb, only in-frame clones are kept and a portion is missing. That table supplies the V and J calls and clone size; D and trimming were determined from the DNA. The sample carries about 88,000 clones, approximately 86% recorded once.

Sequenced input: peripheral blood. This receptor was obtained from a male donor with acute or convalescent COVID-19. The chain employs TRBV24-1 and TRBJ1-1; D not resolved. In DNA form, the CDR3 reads TGTGCCACCAGTGATGGCAAGAACACTGAAGCTTTCTTT. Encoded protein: CATSDGKNTEAFF.